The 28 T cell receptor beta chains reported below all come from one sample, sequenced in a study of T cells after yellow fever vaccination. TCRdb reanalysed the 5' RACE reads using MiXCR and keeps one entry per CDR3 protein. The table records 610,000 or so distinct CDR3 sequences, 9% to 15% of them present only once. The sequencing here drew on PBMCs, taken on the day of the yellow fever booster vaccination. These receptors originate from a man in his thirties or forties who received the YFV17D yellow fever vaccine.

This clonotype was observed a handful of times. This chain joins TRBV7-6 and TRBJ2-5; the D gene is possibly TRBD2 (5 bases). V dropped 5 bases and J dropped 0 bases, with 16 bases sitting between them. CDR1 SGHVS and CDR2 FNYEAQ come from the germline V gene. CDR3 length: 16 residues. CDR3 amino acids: CASSGGESLYQETQYF. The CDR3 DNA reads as TGTGCCAGCAGCGGAGGAGAGTCCCTGTACCAAGAGACCCAGTACTTC.

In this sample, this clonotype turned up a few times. CDR3 in amino acids: CSGTGGGYTEAFF. DNA for the CDR3: TGCAGCGGGACAGGGGGGGGCTACACTGAAGCTTTCTTT. The chain is built from TRBV29-1 and TRBJ1-1, with 10 bases matching TRBD1. With 7 bases clipped from V and 3 bases from J, the junction kept 5 bases outside the gene matches. CDR1 is SQVTM, CDR2 ANQGSEA, per germline. This CDR3 spans 13 amino acids.

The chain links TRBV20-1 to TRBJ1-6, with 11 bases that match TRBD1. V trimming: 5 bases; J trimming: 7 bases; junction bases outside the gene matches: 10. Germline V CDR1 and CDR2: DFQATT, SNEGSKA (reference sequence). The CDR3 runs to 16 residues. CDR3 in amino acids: CSAPGQGGELNSPLHF. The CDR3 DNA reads TGCAGTGCTCCGGGACAGGGGGGAGAGTTGAATTCACCCCTCCACTTT.

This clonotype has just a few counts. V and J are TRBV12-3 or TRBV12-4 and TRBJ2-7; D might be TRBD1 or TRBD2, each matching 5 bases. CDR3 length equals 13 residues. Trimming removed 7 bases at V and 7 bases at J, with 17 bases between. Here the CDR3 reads CASNSGPTGEQYF. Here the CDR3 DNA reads TGTGCCAGCAATTCGGGGCCGACCGGGGAGCAGTACTTC.

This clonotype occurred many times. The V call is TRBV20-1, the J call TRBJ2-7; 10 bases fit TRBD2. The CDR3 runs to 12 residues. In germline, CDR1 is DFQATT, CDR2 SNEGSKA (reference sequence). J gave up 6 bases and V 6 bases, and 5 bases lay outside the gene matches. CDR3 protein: CSARTSGFEQYF. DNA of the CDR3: TGCAGTGCCAGGACTAGCGGTTTCGAGCAGTACTTC.

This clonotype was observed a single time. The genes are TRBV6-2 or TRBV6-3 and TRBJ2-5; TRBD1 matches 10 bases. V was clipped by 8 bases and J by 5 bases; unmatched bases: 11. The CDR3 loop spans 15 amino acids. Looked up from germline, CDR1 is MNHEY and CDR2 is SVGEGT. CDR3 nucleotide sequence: TGTGCCAGCCAAAGGGACAGGGGCCCGCTCGAGACCCAGTACTTC. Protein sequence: CASQRDRGPLETQYF.

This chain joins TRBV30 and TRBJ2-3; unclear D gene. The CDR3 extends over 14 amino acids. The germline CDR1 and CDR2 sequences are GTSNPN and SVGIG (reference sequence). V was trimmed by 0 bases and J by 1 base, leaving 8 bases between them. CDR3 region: CAWSVVRRTDTQYF. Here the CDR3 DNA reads TGTGCCTGGAGTGTAGTGCGGCGCACAGATACGCAGTATTTT.

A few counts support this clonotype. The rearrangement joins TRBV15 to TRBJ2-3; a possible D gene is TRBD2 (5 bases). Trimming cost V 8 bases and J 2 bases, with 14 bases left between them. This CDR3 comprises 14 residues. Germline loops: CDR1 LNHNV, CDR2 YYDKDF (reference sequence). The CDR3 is CATRRSGNTDTQYF. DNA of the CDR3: TGTGCCACCCGACGCAGCGGAAACACAGATACGCAGTATTTT.

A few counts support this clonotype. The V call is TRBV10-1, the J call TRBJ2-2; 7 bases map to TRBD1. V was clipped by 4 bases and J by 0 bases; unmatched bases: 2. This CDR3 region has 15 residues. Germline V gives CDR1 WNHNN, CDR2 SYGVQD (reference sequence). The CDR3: CASSGGQTNTGELFF. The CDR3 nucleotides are TGCGCCAGCAGTGGGGGACAGACGAACACCGGGGAGCTGTTTTTT.

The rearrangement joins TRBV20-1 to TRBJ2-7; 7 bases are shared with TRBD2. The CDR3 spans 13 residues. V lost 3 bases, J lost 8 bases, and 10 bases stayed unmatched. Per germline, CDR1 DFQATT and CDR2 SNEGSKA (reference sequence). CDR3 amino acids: CSARASGSRKQYF. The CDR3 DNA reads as TGCAGTGCTAGGGCTAGCGGATCCCGAAAGCAGTACTTC.

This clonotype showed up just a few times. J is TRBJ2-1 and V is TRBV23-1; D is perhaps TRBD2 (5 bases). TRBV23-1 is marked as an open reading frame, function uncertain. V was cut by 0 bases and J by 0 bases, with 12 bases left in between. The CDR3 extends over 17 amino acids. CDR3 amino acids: CASSQSNGDSSYNEQFF. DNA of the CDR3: TGCGCCAGCAGTCAATCGAACGGGGATAGCTCCTACAATGAGCAGTTCTTC.

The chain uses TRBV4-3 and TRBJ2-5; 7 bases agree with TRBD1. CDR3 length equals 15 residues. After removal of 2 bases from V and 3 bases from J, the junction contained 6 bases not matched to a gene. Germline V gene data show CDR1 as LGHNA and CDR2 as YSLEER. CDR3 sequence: CASSQHRDSKETQYF. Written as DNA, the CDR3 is TGCGCCAGCAGCCAACACCGGGACAGTAAAGAGACCCAGTACTTC.

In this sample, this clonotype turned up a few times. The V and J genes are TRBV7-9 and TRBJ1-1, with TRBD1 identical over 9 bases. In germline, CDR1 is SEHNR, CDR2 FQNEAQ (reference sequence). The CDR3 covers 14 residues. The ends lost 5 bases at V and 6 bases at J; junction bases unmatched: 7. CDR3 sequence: CASSPRTGEAEAFF. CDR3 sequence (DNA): TGTGCCAGCAGCCCTCGGACAGGGGAGGCTGAAGCTTTCTTT.

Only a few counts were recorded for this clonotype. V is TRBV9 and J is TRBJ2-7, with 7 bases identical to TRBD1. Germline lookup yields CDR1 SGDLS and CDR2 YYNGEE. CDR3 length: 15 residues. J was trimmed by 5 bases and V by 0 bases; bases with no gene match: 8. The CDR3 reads CASSVDRGTGNEQYF. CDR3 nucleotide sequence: TGTGCCAGCAGCGTAGACAGGGGAACGGGAAACGAGCAGTACTTC.

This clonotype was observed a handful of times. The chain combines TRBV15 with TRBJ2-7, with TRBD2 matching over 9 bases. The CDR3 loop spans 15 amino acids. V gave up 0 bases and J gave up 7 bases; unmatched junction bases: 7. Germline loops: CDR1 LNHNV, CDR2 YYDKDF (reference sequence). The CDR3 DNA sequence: TGTGCCACCAGCAGAGATGAAGTAGCGGGAGTTGAGCAGTACTTC. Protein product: CATSRDEVAGVEQYF.

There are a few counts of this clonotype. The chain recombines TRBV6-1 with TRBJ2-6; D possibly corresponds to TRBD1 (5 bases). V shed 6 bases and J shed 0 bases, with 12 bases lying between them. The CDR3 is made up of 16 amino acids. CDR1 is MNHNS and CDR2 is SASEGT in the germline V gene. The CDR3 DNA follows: TGTGCCAGCAGGACGGACAACCTCTCTGGGGCCAACGTCCTGACTTTC. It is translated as CASRTDNLSGANVLTF.

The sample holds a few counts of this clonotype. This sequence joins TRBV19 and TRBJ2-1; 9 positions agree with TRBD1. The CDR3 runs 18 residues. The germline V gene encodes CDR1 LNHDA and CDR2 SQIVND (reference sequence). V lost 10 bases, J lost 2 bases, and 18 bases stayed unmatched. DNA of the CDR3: TGTGCCACCGGGACAGGGCTATTGGGCGGGAGAACCTACAATGAGCAGTTCTTC. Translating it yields CATGTGLLGGRTYNEQFF.

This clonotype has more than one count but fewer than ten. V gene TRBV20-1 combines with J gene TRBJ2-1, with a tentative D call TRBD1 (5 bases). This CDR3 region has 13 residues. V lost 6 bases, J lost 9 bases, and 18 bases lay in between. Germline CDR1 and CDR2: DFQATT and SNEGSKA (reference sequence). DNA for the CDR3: TGCAGTGCAAAGACAGTGGCCAAAGGTGAGCAGTTCTTC. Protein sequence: CSAKTVAKGEQFF.

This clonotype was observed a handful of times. The DNA of the CDR3 is TGTGCCAGCAGCTTTGGGACAGTATCCTACAATGAGCAGTTCTTC. Protein product: CASSFGTVSYNEQFF. The rearrangement uses TRBV7-9 and TRBJ2-1; 7 bases map to TRBD1. This CDR3 is built from 15 residues. CDR1 is SEHNR, CDR2 FQNEAQ, per germline (reference sequence). J gave up 1 base and V 3 bases, and 3 bases lay outside the gene matches.

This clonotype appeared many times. In DNA form, the CDR3 reads TGTGCCAGCAGCTTGGGGGACAGGGTTGGAGAGCAGTACTTC. Protein sequence: CASSLGDRVGEQYF. The chain recombines TRBV5-6 with TRBJ2-7, with 9 nucleotides matching TRBD1. Unmatched junction bases numbered 5, after V lost 0 bases and J lost 7 bases. The CDR3 extends over 14 amino acids. Germline V CDR1 and CDR2: SGHDT, YYEEEE.

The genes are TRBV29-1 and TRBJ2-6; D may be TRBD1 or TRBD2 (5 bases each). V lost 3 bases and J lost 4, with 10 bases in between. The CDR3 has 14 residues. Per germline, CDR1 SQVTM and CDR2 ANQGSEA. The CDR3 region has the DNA TGCAGCGTTGACGGGACGAACGGGGCCAACGTCCTGACTTTC. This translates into CSVDGTNGANVLTF.

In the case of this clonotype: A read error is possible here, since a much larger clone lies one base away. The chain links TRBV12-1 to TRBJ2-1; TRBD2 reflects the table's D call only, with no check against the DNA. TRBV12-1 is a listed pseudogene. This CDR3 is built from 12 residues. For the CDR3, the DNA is TGTGCCAGGAGCCCGGCGGGCAATGAGCAGTTCTTC. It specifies CARSPAGNEQFF.

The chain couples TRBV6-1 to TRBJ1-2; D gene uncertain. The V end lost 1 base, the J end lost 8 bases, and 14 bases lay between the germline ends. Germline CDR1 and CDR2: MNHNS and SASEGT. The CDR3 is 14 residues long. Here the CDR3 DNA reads TGTGCCAGCAGTGAAGGAAAGGGAATAGGCGGCTACACCTTC. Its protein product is CASSEGKGIGGYTF.

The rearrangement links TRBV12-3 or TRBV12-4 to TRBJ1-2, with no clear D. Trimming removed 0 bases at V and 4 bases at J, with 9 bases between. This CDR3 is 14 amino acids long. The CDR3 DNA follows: TGTGCCAGCAGTTTAGCACTAAACCCCTATGGCTACACCTTC. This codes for CASSLALNPYGYTF.

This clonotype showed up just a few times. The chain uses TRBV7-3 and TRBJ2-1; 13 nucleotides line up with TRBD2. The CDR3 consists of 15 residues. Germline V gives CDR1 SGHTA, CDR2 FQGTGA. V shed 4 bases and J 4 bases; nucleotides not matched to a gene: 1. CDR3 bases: TGTGCCAGCAGCTGGGGACTAGCGGGGTACAATGAGCAGTTCTTC. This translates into CASSWGLAGYNEQFF.

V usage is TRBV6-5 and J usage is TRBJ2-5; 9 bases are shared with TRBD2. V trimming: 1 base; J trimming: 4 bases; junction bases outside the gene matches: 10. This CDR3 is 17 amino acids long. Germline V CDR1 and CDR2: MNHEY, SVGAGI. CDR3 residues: CASSYWVSGSSRETQYF. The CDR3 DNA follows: TGTGCCAGCAGTTACTGGGTTAGCGGGAGCTCGAGAGAGACCCAGTACTTC.

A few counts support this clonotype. The CDR3 DNA reads TGCGCCAGCAGCTTGGCCGCTAGCGGGAGAGACACCGGGGAGCTGTTTTTT. Translation: CASSLAASGRDTGELFF. The V call is TRBV5-1, the J call TRBJ2-2, with TRBD2 matching 10 bases. The CDR3 is made up of 17 amino acids. The V segment lost 0 bases and the J segment 3 bases; nucleotides outside the gene matches: 5. Germline V gene sequence: CDR1 SGHRS, CDR2 YFSETQ.

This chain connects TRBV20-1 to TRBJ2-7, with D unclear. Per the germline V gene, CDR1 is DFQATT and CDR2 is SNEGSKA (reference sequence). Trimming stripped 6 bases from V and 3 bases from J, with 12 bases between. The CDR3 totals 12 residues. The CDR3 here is CSAPGPVYEQYF. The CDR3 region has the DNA TGCAGTGCCCCCGGGCCCGTCTACGAGCAGTACTTC.